The rows below give T cell receptor beta chains drawn from one sample of a study of human T cells and chemical hapten exposure. Using its own MiXCR run on the RACE reads, TCRdb lists one record per CDR3 protein. The top ten hold about 7.7% of the sample, which has some 330,000 distinct CDR3 sequences, about 5% seen once. The sequencing here drew on whole blood, taken in connection with sensitization to the hapten diphenylcyclopropenone (DPC). These receptors came from a woman aged 18-35 years with alopecia areata. Some clones in this sample may be carry-over from other donors' samples. Each CDR3 is given with its conserved first and last residue. A D gene is named only where the DNA matches it firmly. Not all rows give a size; the values are once, few, many and, for expanded clones, a class.

d_gene	len	v_gene	abundance	j_gene	CDR3nt	CDR3aa
NA	14	TRBV6-6	NA	TRBJ1-2	TGTGCCAGCAGATTACAGGGACTTTTCTATGGCTACACCTTC	CASRLQGLFYGYTF
TRBD2	18	TRBV4-2	few	TRBJ2-6	TGTGCCAGCAGCCCCCGGGTAGCGGGGTCCTCTGGGGCCAACGTCCTGACTTTC	CASSPRVAGSSGANVLTF
NA	11	TRBV29-1	many	TRBJ2-2	TGCAGCGTTGAGAACGCCGGGGAGCTGTTTTTT	CSVENAGELFF
TRBD1	18	TRBV2	few	TRBJ1-5	TGTGCCAGCAGTGGAGACTTACAGGGGGCCCTTAGCAATCAGCCCCAGCATTTT	CASSGDLQGALSNQPQHF
NA	15	TRBV4-1	few	TRBJ1-2	TGCGCCAGCCATTCACCGGGACGGACGTTTGATGGCTACACCTTC	CASHSPGRTFDGYTF
TRBD2	16	TRBV3-1	many	TRBJ2-5	TGTGCCAGCAGCCTCACTAGCGGGGGGGGACAAGAGACCCAGTACTTC	CASSLTSGGGQETQYF
NA	13	TRBV2	many	TRBJ1-2	TGTGCCAGCAGTGAAGTTGCTTACTATGGCTACACCTTC	CASSEVAYYGYTF
TRBD2	15	TRBV6-4	many	TRBJ2-3	TGTGCCAGCAGTGACGTAGCGGGGCAGCTAGATACGCAGTATTTT	CASSDVAGQLDTQYF
TRBD1	16	TRBV7-2	NA	TRBJ1-3	TGTGCCAGCAGCTCCCCCGGGACAGGGGGAGGAAACACCATATATTTT	CASSSPGTGGGNTIYF
NA	14	TRBV29-1	NA	TRBJ2-5	TGCAGCGTTGAAGAAAGGGGGTCCCAAGAGACCCAGTACTTC	CSVEERGSQETQYF
NA	18	TRBV27	NA	TRBJ1-2	TGTGCCAGCAGTTTACTCTCCGAGACACCTAAGGGGTCCTATGCCTACACCTTC	CASSLLSETPKGSYAYTF
NA	14	TRBV20-1	many	TRBJ2-7	TGCAGTGCTAGAAAGGACAGCTTGTCCTACGAGCAGTACTTC	CSARKDSLSYEQYF
NA	13	TRBV12-3/TRBV12-4	few	TRBJ1-2	TGTGCCAGCAGTTTTTTGGGAAAAAGTGGCTACACCTTC	CASSFLGKSGYTF
NA	15	TRBV7-2	few	TRBJ2-5	TGTGCCAGCAGCTTAGCGTCAGGGGCCCAAGAGACCCAGTACTTC	CASSLASGAQETQYF
NA	12	TRBV27	few	TRBJ2-1	TGTGCCAGCAGTTTAACGGGGATTGAGCAGTTCTTC	CASSLTGIEQFF
NA	13	TRBV3-1	many	TRBJ2-7	TGTGCCAGCAGCCAACAGGGAGGAGACGAGCAGTACTTC	CASSQQGGDEQYF
TRBD2	15	TRBV27	NA	TRBJ2-1	TGTGCCAGCAGCCTAACTAGCGGGGGGACCAATGAGCAGTTCTTC	CASSLTSGGTNEQFF
NA	14	TRBV2	many	TRBJ1-4	TGTGCCAGCAGTGTGGAGGGGGGCAATGAAAAACTGTTTTTT	CASSVEGGNEKLFF
NA	17	TRBV4-3	many	TRBJ1-1	TGCGCCAGCAGCCAGGGGCCAGTACGACAGGTTGACACTGAAGCTTTCTTT	CASSQGPVRQVDTEAFF
NA	12	TRBV20-1	NA	TRBJ1-1	TGCAGTGCTAGTCATAAAAAACAGGAAACTTTCTTT	CSASHKKQETFF
TRBD2	16	TRBV4-3	many	TRBJ2-1	TGCGCCAGCAGCCAAGATACGGGCGGGGGTCACTATGAGCAGTTCTTC	CASSQDTGGGHYEQFF
NA	15	TRBV6-5	many	TRBJ2-2	TGTGCCAGCAGTTACTTAGGGATAAACACCGGGGAGCTGTTTTTT	CASSYLGINTGELFF
NA	12	TRBV6-2/TRBV6-3	few	TRBJ2-7	TGTGCCAGCAGTCCACAGGGATTCGAGCAGTACTTC	CASSPQGFEQYF
NA	16	TRBV4-3	few	TRBJ1-1	TGCGCCAGCAGCCAAGAAGAAAGGCAGATGAACACTGAAGCTTTCTTT	CASSQEERQMNTEAFF
NA	13	TRBV2	many	TRBJ1-2	TGTGCCAGCAGTGCGTCGGGGGACTACGGCTACACCTTC	CASSASGDYGYTF
TRBD1	17	TRBV7-9	NA	TRBJ2-7	TGTGCCAGCAGCTTGGGACAGGGGATCTTGGCGTCGTACGAGCAGTACTTC	CASSLGQGILASYEQYF
NA	16	TRBV5-1	NA	TRBJ2-7	TGCGCCAGCAGCTTGGCCCCCGGGAACCCTACGTACGAGCAGTACTTC	CASSLAPGNPTYEQYF
NA	16	TRBV20-1	many	TRBJ1-6	TGCAGTGCTCAAAAACCGAACAGAGGCTATAATTCACCCCTCCACTTT	CSAQKPNRGYNSPLHF
TRBD2	13	TRBV24-1	many	TRBJ2-1	TGTGCCACCAGGACTAGCGGGGGAAATGAGCAGTTCTTC	CATRTSGGNEQFF
NA	16	TRBV2	many	TRBJ1-2	TGTGCCAGCAGTGAAATGCGAGGAACCCTTGGCTATGGCTACACCTTC	CASSEMRGTLGYGYTF
NA	15	TRBV11-2	NA	TRBJ1-4	TGTGCCAGCAGCTCGGGGCTGGCAACTAATGAAAAACTGTTTTTT	CASSSGLATNEKLFF
NA	15	TRBV9	many	TRBJ2-2	TGTGCCAGCAGCGTAGGGACAGCAAACACCGGGGAGCTGTTTTTT	CASSVGTANTGELFF
TRBD1	18	TRBV4-2	NA	TRBJ2-1	TGTGCCAGCAGCCACAACAGGGGCCCATGGTCCCCTTACAATGAGCAGTTCTTC	CASSHNRGPWSPYNEQFF
NA	16	TRBV4-2	NA	TRBJ2-5	TGTGCCAGCAGCCAAGATCGCAGTTCCAACCAAGAGACCCAGTACTTC	CASSQDRSSNQETQYF
TRBD1	14	TRBV20-1	NA	TRBJ1-2	TGCAGTGCTAGAGTCCGGACAGGGCACTATGGCTACACCTTC	CSARVRTGHYGYTF
NA	12	TRBV24-1	few	TRBJ2-1	TGTGCCACCAGTGATCGTACAAGTGAGCAGTTCTTC	CATSDRTSEQFF
TRBD2	16	TRBV10-3	many	TRBJ2-3	TGTGCCATCAGTGAGCCGGGGGGACTCGCGATAGATACGCAGTATTTT	CAISEPGGLAIDTQYF
NA	15	TRBV11-2	few	TRBJ2-7	TGTGCCAGCAGCCCCTTGATCGCCAGGGCCTACGAGCAGTACTTC	CASSPLIARAYEQYF
TRBD2	16	TRBV4-3	NA	TRBJ2-1	TGCGCCAGCAGCCAACACCCGGGACTAGTAGTCGATGAGCAGTTCTTC	CASSQHPGLVVDEQFF
TRBD1	16	TRBV12-3/TRBV12-4	NA	TRBJ1-1	TGTGCCAGCAGTCGAAAGTCCGGGACAGGGACCGTTGAAGCTTTCTTT	CASSRKSGTGTVEAFF
TRBD2	14	TRBV13	many	TRBJ2-3	TGTGCCAGCAGACGTAGCGGGGACACAGATACGCAGTATTTT	CASRRSGDTDTQYF
TRBD2	15	TRBV5-1	NA	TRBJ2-1	TGCGCCAGCAGCCGTCCGCTAGCGGGGGACAATGAGCAGTTCTTC	CASSRPLAGDNEQFF
TRBD1	15	TRBV12-3/TRBV12-4	NA	TRBJ2-7	TGTGCCAGCAGTGCCGGCTGGGACAGTGCCTACGAGCAGTACTTC	CASSAGWDSAYEQYF
TRBD2	16	TRBV3-1	NA	TRBJ2-5	TGTGCCAGCAGCCAAGGGGTAGCGGGTATCCAAGAGACCCAGTACTTC	CASSQGVAGIQETQYF
NA	15	TRBV20-1	many	TRBJ1-6	TGCAGTGCTAGAGATAATCCACAGGGAAATTCACCCCTCCACTTT	CSARDNPQGNSPLHF
NA	17	TRBV5-4	few	TRBJ1-1	TGTGCCAGCAGCTTTTTGCGGGACTCAGTCATGAACACTGAAGCTTTCTTT	CASSFLRDSVMNTEAFF
TRBD1	16	TRBV7-2	few	TRBJ1-5	TGTGCCAGCAGCGGAGGGGGACAGACAAGCAATCAGCCCCAGCATTTT	CASSGGGQTSNQPQHF
NA	11	TRBV20-1	few	TRBJ2-7	TGCAGTGCCGCGACTAGCTACGAGCAGTACTTC	CSAATSYEQYF
NA	14	TRBV20-1	many	TRBJ1-2	TGCAGTGCTAGAGAGGAAGGCTATAACTATGGCTACACCTTC	CSAREEGYNYGYTF
TRBD2	15	TRBV12-3/TRBV12-4	many	TRBJ2-2	TGTGCCAGCAGTCGGGGACTAGAAAGTACCGGGGAGCTGTTTTTT	CASSRGLESTGELFF
NA	15	TRBV11-3	NA	TRBJ2-2	TGTGCCAGCAGCTTAGAATCGGGGATAGGCGGGGAGCTGTTTTTT	CASSLESGIGGELFF
NA	14	TRBV18	many	TRBJ2-1	TGTGCCAGCTCACCACGAGGGGAAGACAATGAGCAGTTCTTC	CASSPRGEDNEQFF
NA	18	TRBV7-3	NA	TRBJ2-3	TGTGCCAGCAGCTTACGGATCCCCGACGGGAATATCACAGATACGCAGTATTTT	CASSLRIPDGNITDTQYF
TRBD2	14	TRBV7-2	few	TRBJ2-3	TGTGCCACCCGGGGGGGTCTTAGCACAGATACGCAGTATTTT	CATRGGLSTDTQYF
NA	12	TRBV11-2	few	TRBJ1-2	TGTGCCAGCAGCCCCGTAGGCCATGGCTACACCTTC	CASSPVGHGYTF